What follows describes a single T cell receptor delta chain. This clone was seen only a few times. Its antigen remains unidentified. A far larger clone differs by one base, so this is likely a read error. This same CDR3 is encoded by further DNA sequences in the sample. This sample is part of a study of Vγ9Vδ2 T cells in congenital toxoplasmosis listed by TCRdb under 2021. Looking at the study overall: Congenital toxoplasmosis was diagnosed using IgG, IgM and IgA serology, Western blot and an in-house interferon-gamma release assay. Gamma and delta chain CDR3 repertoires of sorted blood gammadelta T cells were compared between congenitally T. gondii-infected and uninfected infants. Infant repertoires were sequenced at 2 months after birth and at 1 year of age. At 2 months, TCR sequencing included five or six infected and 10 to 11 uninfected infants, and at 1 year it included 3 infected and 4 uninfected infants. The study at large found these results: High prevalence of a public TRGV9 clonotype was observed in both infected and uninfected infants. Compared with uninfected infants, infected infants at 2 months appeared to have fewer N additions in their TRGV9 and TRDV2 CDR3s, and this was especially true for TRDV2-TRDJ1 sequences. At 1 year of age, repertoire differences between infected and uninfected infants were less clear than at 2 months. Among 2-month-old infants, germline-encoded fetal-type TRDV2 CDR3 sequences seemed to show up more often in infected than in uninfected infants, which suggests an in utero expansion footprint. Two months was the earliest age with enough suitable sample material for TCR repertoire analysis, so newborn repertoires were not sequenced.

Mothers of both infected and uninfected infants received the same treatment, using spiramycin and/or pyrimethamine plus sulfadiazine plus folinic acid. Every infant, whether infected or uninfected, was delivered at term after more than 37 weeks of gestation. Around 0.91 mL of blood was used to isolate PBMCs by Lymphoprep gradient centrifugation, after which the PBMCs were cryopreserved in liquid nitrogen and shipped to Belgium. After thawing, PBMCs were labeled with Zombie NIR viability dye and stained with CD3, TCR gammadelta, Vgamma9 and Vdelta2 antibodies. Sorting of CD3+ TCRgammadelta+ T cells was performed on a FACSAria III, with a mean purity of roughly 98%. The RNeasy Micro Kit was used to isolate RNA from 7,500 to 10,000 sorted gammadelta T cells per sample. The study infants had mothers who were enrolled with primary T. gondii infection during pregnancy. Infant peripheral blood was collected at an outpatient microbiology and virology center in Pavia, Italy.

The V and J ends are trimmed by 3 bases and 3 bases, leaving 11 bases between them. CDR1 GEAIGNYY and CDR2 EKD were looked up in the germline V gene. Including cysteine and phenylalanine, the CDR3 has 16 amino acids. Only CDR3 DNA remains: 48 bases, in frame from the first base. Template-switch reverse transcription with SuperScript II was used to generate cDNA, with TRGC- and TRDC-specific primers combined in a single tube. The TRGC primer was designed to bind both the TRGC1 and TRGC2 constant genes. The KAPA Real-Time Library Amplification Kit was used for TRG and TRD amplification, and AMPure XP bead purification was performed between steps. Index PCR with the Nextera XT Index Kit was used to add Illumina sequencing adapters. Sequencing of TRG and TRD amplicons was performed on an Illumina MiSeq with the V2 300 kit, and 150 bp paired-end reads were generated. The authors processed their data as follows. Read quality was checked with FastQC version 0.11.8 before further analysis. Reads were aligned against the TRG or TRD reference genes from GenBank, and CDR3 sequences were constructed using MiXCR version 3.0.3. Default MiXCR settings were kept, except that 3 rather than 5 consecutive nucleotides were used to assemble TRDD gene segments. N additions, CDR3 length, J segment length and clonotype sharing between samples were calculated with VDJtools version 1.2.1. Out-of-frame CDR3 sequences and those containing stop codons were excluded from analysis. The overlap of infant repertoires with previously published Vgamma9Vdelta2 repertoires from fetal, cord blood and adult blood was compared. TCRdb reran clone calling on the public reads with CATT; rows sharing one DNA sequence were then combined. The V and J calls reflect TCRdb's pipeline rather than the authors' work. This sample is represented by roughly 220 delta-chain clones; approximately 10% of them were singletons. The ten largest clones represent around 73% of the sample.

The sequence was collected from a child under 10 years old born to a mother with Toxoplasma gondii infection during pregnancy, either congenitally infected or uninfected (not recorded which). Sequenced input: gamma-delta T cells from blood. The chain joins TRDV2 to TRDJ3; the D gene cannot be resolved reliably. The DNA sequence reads TGTGCCTGTGACGCGGGCCCTCTCTGGGACACCCGACAGATGTTTTTC. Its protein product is CACDAGPLWDTRQMFF.